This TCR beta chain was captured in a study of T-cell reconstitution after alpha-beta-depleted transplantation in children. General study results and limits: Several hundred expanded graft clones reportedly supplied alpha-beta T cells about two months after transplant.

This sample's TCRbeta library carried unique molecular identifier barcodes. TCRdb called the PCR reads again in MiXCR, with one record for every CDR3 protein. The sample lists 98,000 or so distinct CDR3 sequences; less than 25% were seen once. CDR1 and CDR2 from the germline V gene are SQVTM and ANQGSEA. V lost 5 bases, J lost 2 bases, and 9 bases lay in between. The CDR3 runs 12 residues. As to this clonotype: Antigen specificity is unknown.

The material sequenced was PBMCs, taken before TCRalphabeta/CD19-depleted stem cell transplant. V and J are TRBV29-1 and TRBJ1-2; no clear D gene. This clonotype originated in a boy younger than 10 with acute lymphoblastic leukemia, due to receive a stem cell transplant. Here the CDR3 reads CSVPEGNYGYTF. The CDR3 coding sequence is TGCAGCGTTCCCGAGGGAAACTATGGCTACACCTTC.